This is a list of T cell receptor beta chains from one sample in a study of T cells after yellow fever vaccination. From the 5' RACE reads, TCRdb called clonotypes with MiXCR, one entry per CDR3 protein. The table records more than 300,000 distinct CDR3 sequences, approximately 4% of them present only once. The sequences come from PBMCs, collected 15 days after the yellow fever booster vaccination. These receptors originate from a young man who received the YFV17D yellow fever vaccine. Both conserved end residues are part of each CDR3. The D gene is left open where the match is weak. Part of the rows lack a size; the others show once, few, many or a class for expanded clones.

j_gene: TRBJ2-5
d_gene: -
abundance: many
v_gene: TRBV5-1
CDR3aa: CASLADGMETQYF
CDR3nt: TGCGCCAGCTTGGCGGACGGGATGGAGACCCAGTACTTC

j_gene: TRBJ1-4
d_gene: -
abundance: many
v_gene: TRBV5-1
CDR3aa: CASSLTLLNEKLFF
CDR3nt: TGCGCCAGCAGCCTGACCCTCCTTAATGAAAAACTGTTTTTT

j_gene: TRBJ1-2
d_gene: -
abundance: -
v_gene: TRBV19
CDR3aa: CASRTGGGADYGYTF
CDR3nt: TGTGCCAGTAGAACGGGCGGGGGCGCGGACTATGGCTACACCTTC

j_gene: TRBJ2-5
d_gene: -
abundance: many
v_gene: TRBV20-1
CDR3aa: CSARPQGLTTQYF
CDR3nt: TGCAGTGCTAGGCCGCAGGGCTTGACGACCCAGTACTTC

j_gene: TRBJ2-5
d_gene: TRBD2
abundance: few
v_gene: TRBV28
CDR3aa: CASSLTSGYQETQYF
CDR3nt: TGTGCCAGCAGTTTAACTAGCGGGTACCAAGAGACCCAGTACTTC

j_gene: TRBJ2-2
d_gene: -
abundance: few
v_gene: TRBV2
CDR3aa: CAAGRNGELFF
CDR3nt: TGTGCAGCGGGCCGGAACGGGGAGCTGTTTTTT

j_gene: TRBJ1-1
d_gene: -
abundance: many
v_gene: TRBV29-1
CDR3aa: CSVGNPNTEAFF
CDR3nt: TGCAGCGTTGGCAATCCGAACACTGAAGCTTTCTTT

j_gene: TRBJ2-1
d_gene: -
abundance: -
v_gene: TRBV5-1
CDR3aa: CASSLDPTGSYNEQFF
CDR3nt: TGCGCCAGCAGCCTGGATCCCACAGGGTCCTACAATGAGCAGTTCTTC

j_gene: TRBJ1-6
d_gene: -
abundance: few
v_gene: TRBV3-1
CDR3aa: CASSQADSSYNSPLHF
CDR3nt: TGTGCCAGCAGCCAAGCGGACAGCTCCTATAATTCACCCCTCCACTTT

j_gene: TRBJ2-3
d_gene: TRBD2
abundance: -
v_gene: TRBV7-2
CDR3aa: CASSLGTSGGAWADTQYF
CDR3nt: TGTGCCAGCAGCCTCGGGACTAGCGGGGGGGCCTGGGCAGATACGCAGTATTTT

j_gene: TRBJ2-7
d_gene: -
abundance: many
v_gene: TRBV9
CDR3aa: CASSVSPRATEQYF
CDR3nt: TGTGCCAGCAGCGTATCCCCCAGGGCCACCGAGCAGTACTTC

j_gene: TRBJ1-6
d_gene: -
abundance: -
v_gene: TRBV10-3
CDR3aa: CAIRELNSPLHF
CDR3nt: TGTGCCATCAGGGAGCTCAATTCACCCCTCCACTTT

j_gene: TRBJ2-2
d_gene: -
abundance: many
v_gene: TRBV5-1
CDR3aa: CASSFVGTTGELFF
CDR3nt: TGCGCCAGCAGCTTTGTAGGAACCACCGGGGAGCTGTTTTTT

j_gene: TRBJ1-2
d_gene: -
abundance: -
v_gene: TRBV12-3/TRBV12-4
CDR3aa: CASSFSQSYGYTF
CDR3nt: TGTGCCAGCAGTTTTTCGCAGAGCTATGGCTACACCTTC

j_gene: TRBJ2-3
d_gene: TRBD1
abundance: many
v_gene: TRBV7-9
CDR3aa: CASSQMTGAYTDTQYF
CDR3nt: TGTGCCAGCAGCCAGATGACAGGGGCCTACACAGATACGCAGTATTTT

j_gene: TRBJ1-6
d_gene: TRBD1
abundance: few
v_gene: TRBV4-3
CDR3aa: CASSLAGTGTSPLHF
CDR3nt: TGCGCCAGCAGCCTAGCCGGGACAGGGACTTCACCCCTCCACTTT

j_gene: TRBJ1-2
d_gene: -
abundance: many
v_gene: TRBV4-3
CDR3aa: CASSPRGERDGYTF
CDR3nt: TGCGCCAGCAGCCCCCGGGGGGAGAGGGATGGCTACACCTTC

j_gene: TRBJ2-3
d_gene: -
abundance: many
v_gene: TRBV5-1
CDR3aa: CASSFPGLTDTQYF
CDR3nt: TGCGCCAGCAGCTTTCCGGGACTCACAGATACGCAGTATTTT

j_gene: TRBJ2-7
d_gene: TRBD2
abundance: many
v_gene: TRBV7-2
CDR3aa: CASSLVGGSGTSGGQYF
CDR3nt: TGTGCCAGCAGCTTAGTAGGAGGGAGCGGGACCTCGGGGGGGCAGTACTTC

j_gene: TRBJ2-1
d_gene: TRBD1
abundance: many
v_gene: TRBV6-2/TRBV6-3
CDR3aa: CASSRGQRSGEQFF
CDR3nt: TGTGCCAGCAGCAGGGGACAGAGAAGCGGTGAGCAGTTCTTC

j_gene: TRBJ2-3
d_gene: -
abundance: -
v_gene: TRBV5-1
CDR3aa: CASSLEITDTQYF
CDR3nt: TGCGCCAGCAGCTTGGAGATCACAGATACGCAGTATTTT

j_gene: TRBJ2-5
d_gene: TRBD1
abundance: few
v_gene: TRBV12-3/TRBV12-4
CDR3aa: CASSFGQGIQETQYF
CDR3nt: TGTGCCAGCAGCTTTGGACAGGGTATCCAAGAGACCCAGTACTTC

j_gene: TRBJ1-1
d_gene: TRBD1
abundance: -
v_gene: TRBV18
CDR3aa: CASSPTAPGQGATEAFF
CDR3nt: TGTGCCAGCTCCCCAACTGCACCGGGACAGGGGGCCACTGAAGCTTTCTTT

j_gene: TRBJ2-1
d_gene: -
abundance: few
v_gene: TRBV6-5
CDR3aa: CASSYHGGQGYEQFF
CDR3nt: TGTGCCAGCAGTTACCACGGGGGGCAAGGCTATGAGCAGTTCTTC

j_gene: TRBJ1-2
d_gene: -
abundance: few
v_gene: TRBV27
CDR3aa: CASGSLGRANYGYTF
CDR3nt: TGTGCCAGCGGGTCCCTTGGGCGGGCAAACTATGGCTACACCTTC

j_gene: TRBJ2-7
d_gene: -
abundance: many
v_gene: TRBV2
CDR3aa: CASSVRATYEQYF
CDR3nt: TGTGCCAGCAGTGTAAGGGCTACCTACGAGCAGTACTTC

j_gene: TRBJ1-1
d_gene: -
abundance: -
v_gene: TRBV11-2
CDR3aa: CASSDPGRGEAFF
CDR3nt: TGTGCCAGCAGCGACCCAGGTCGGGGTGAAGCTTTCTTT

j_gene: TRBJ2-3
d_gene: TRBD2
abundance: -
v_gene: TRBV27
CDR3aa: CASSLSIGGGTDTQYF
CDR3nt: TGTGCCAGCAGTTTATCGATCGGCGGGGGAACAGATACGCAGTATTTT

j_gene: TRBJ1-5
d_gene: -
abundance: many
v_gene: TRBV6-6
CDR3aa: CASSTAGTVQPQHF
CDR3nt: TGTGCCAGCTCCACCGCAGGGACGGTTCAGCCCCAGCATTTT

j_gene: TRBJ2-5
d_gene: -
abundance: many
v_gene: TRBV7-2
CDR3aa: CASSSQGRGATQYF
CDR3nt: TGTGCCAGCAGCTCCCAAGGCAGGGGGGCCACCCAGTACTTC

j_gene: TRBJ1-5
d_gene: TRBD1
abundance: many
v_gene: TRBV5-8
CDR3aa: CASSLDRGLGPQHF
CDR3nt: TGTGCCAGCAGCTTGGACAGGGGGCTAGGGCCCCAGCATTTT

j_gene: TRBJ2-3
d_gene: -
abundance: many
v_gene: TRBV11-2
CDR3aa: CASSWDSTDTQYF
CDR3nt: TGTGCCAGCAGCTGGGACAGCACAGATACGCAGTATTTT

j_gene: TRBJ2-1
d_gene: -
abundance: many
v_gene: TRBV5-1
CDR3aa: CASSLIVGSSYNEQFF
CDR3nt: TGCGCCAGCAGCTTGATTGTCGGCAGCTCCTACAATGAGCAGTTCTTC

j_gene: TRBJ2-3
d_gene: TRBD2
abundance: few
v_gene: TRBV5-1
CDR3aa: CASSFGGNTDTQYF
CDR3nt: TGCGCCAGCAGTTTCGGGGGGAACACAGATACGCAGTATTTT

j_gene: TRBJ1-4
d_gene: -
abundance: -
v_gene: TRBV4-2
CDR3aa: CASSQKSVLNEKLFF
CDR3nt: TGTGCCAGCAGCCAAAAGTCCGTTCTTAATGAAAAACTGTTTTTT

j_gene: TRBJ2-5
d_gene: -
abundance: -
v_gene: TRBV5-1
CDR3aa: CASSPWGQETQYF
CDR3nt: TGCGCCAGCAGCCCGTGGGGGCAAGAGACCCAGTACTTC

j_gene: TRBJ2-2
d_gene: -
abundance: -
v_gene: TRBV2
CDR3aa: CATSRGGYNTGELFF
CDR3nt: TGTGCCACCTCCCGTGGGGGCTACAACACCGGGGAGCTGTTTTTT

j_gene: TRBJ2-7
d_gene: TRBD1
abundance: -
v_gene: TRBV30
CDR3aa: CAWGTGYEQYF
CDR3nt: TGTGCCTGGGGGACAGGCTACGAGCAGTACTTC

j_gene: TRBJ2-1
d_gene: TRBD2
abundance: many
v_gene: TRBV30
CDR3aa: CAWSLAGGYNEQFF
CDR3nt: TGTGCCTGGAGCCTAGCGGGGGGCTACAATGAGCAGTTCTTC